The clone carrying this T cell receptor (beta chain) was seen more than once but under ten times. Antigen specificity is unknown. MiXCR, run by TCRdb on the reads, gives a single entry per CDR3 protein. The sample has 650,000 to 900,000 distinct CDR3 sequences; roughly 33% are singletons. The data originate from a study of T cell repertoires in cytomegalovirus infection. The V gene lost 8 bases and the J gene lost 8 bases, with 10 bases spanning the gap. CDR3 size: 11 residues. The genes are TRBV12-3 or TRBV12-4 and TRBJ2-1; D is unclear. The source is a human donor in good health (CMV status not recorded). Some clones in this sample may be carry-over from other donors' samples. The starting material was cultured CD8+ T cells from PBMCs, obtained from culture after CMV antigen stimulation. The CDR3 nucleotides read TGTGCCAGCGGTGGATGGGATGAGCAGTTCTTC. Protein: CASGGWDEQFF.